This TCR beta chain was captured by sequencing in a study of T cells in Graves' hyperthyroidism and ophthalmopathy. The table lists this clonotype with many counts. What was amplified from RNA transcripts were TCR beta CDR3 regions. HTBI primers drove first-round RT-PCR of the TCR CDR3. TCRdb processed the multiplex PCR reads anew with MiXCR; each CDR3 protein has one entry. The top ten clones hold roughly a third of a sample with approximately 600,000 distinct CDR3 sequences, around 20% of them seen once. This sequence originates from a young man with Graves' ophthalmopathy. Sequences were obtained from blood.

DNA for the CDR3: TGTGCCAGCAGTCTCTTTAGTTTTTTCTCCTACAATGAGCAGTTCTTC. This codes for CASSLFSFFSYNEQFF. V gene TRBV28 combines with J gene TRBJ2-1; D gene unclear. Germline CDR1 and CDR2: MDHEN and SYDVKM. CDR3 length equals 16 residues. V was cut by 5 bases and J by 0 bases, with 14 bases left in between.